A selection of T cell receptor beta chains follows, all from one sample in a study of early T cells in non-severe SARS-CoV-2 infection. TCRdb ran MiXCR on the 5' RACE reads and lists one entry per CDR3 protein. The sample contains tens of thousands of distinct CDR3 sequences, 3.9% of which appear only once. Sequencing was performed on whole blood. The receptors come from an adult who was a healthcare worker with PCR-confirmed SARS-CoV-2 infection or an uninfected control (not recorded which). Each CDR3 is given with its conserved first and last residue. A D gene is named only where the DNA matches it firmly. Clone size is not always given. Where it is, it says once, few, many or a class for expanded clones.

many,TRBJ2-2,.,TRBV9,TGTGCCAGCAGCGTTGACGACAGGTCCTACGGGGAGCTGTTTTTT,CASSVDDRSYGELFF
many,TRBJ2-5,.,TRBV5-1,TGCGCCAGCAGCTTCGCCCAAGAGACCCAGTACTTC,CASSFAQETQYF
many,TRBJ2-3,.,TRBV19,TGTGCCAGTACCCAACAAGCGACTAGCACAGATACGCAGTATTTT,CASTQQATSTDTQYF
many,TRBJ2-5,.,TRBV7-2,TGTGCCAGCAGCTTAGCGACGGGGATCCAAGAGACCCAGTACTTC,CASSLATGIQETQYF
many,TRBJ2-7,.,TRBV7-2,TGTGCCAGCAGCTTAAGCCACTTATACGAGCAGTACTTC,CASSLSHLYEQYF
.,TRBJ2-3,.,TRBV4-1,TGCGCCAGCAGCCAAGGACTAGAAGAACGTGTGAGCACAGATACGCAGTATTTT,CASSQGLEERVSTDTQYF
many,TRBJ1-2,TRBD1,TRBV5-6,TGTGCCAGCAGCGAAGGGGGCCTGAACTATGGCTACACCTTC,CASSEGGLNYGYTF
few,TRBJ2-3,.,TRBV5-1,TGCGCCAGCAGCTTTTATAAGCGGAGCACAGATACGCAGTATTTT,CASSFYKRSTDTQYF
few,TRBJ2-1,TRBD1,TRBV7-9,TGTGCCAGCAGCTTATCGCGGGGGACAGGGCTCCTTGAGCAGTTCTTC,CASSLSRGTGLLEQFF
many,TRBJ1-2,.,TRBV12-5,TGTGCTAGTGGTTTGGTACTCGAGGGTAGAAGCTATGGCTACACCTTC,CASGLVLEGRSYGYTF
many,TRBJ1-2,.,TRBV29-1,TGCAGCGTTGCTCAGGATAACTATGGCTACACCTTC,CSVAQDNYGYTF
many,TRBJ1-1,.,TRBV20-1,TGCAGTGCTAGCGCATACCTAACCCTCATGAACACTGAAGCTTTCTTT,CSASAYLTLMNTEAFF
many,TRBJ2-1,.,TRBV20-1,TGCACCCTGACTCCATCGGCCAACAAAGCCAATGAGCAGTTCTTC,CTLTPSANKANEQFF
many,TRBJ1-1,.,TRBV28,TGTGCCAGCAGTTTATATACCCAGGGAGCTTTCTTT,CASSLYTQGAFF
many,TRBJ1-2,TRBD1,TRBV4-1,TGCGCCAGCAGCCAAAGCTCCGGACAGGCCTATGGCTACACCTTC,CASSQSSGQAYGYTF
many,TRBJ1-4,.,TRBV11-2,TGTGCCAGCAGCTTAGCCCCGGGACACAACGAAAAACTGTTTTTT,CASSLAPGHNEKLFF
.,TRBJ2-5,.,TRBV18,TGTGCCAGCTCACCACCGGTTCAAGGGACCCAGTACTTC,CASSPPVQGTQYF
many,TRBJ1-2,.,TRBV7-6,TGTGCCAGCAGCTCGGACAGCTTGAACTATGGCTACACCTTC,CASSSDSLNYGYTF